A single sample gave rise to the 12 T cell receptor beta chains below, sequenced in a study of post-analysis software for immune sequencing data. Incorporated into the TCR beta cDNA libraries were unique molecular identifiers, which served to reduce PCR and sequencing biases. MiXCR, run by TCRdb on the PCR reads, gives a single entry per CDR3 protein. The data hold roughly 150,000 distinct CDR3 sequences, with about 34% observed a single time. The sample was blood, taken after autologous hematopoietic stem cell transplantation. All receptors come from a girl aged 10 to 17 with multiple sclerosis.

This clonotype was observed a few times. This rearrangement joins TRBV7-3 to TRBJ2-1; TRBD2 aligns across 9 bases. J lost 7 bases, V lost 6 bases, and 13 bases had no gene match. The germline CDR1 and CDR2 sequences are SGHTA and FQGTGA. This CDR3 has 16 amino acids. Here the CDR3 DNA reads TGTGCCAGCAGTTCACAGGGCGGGAGGGAACGGAATGAGCAGTTCTTC. Its translation: CASSSQGGRERNEQFF.

J is TRBJ2-1 and V is TRBV20-1, with 8 bases lining up with TRBD2. The CDR3 length is 14 residues. V was clipped by 1 base and J by 9 bases; unmatched bases: 8. Germline V lookup: CDR1 DFQATT, CDR2 SNEGSKA (reference sequence). This CDR3 reads CSARGSGKLGEQFF. The CDR3 bases are TGCAGTGCTAGAGGTAGCGGGAAGCTGGGTGAGCAGTTCTTC.

This clonotype was seen many times. This sequence joins TRBV7-2 and TRBJ1-3; D unresolved. Trimming shortened V by 5 bases and J by 0 bases, and 5 bases separated the two germline ends. Germline V gene data show CDR1 as SGHTA and CDR2 as FQGNSA. This CDR3 has 13 amino acids. The chain's CDR3 is CASSASSGNTIYF. DNA of the CDR3: TGTGCCAGCAGCGCTAGCTCTGGAAACACCATATATTTT.

V and J are TRBV27 and TRBJ2-5; D is perhaps TRBD1 (5 bases). The J call may be mistaken, given a closer DNA end match to TRBJ2-7. From germline, CDR1 is MNHEY and CDR2 SMNVEV (reference sequence). This CDR3 is built from 13 residues. In DNA form, the CDR3 reads TGTGCCAGCAGTTTATCCCCAGGGCCCGAGCAGTACTTC. It specifies CASSLSPGPEQYF.

The chain carries TRBV4-3 and TRBJ2-1; 7 bases align to TRBD2. CDR3 size: 15 residues. CDR1 and CDR2 (germline): LGHNA, YSLEER. With 4 bases clipped from V and 5 bases from J, the junction kept 8 bases outside the gene matches. The CDR3 is CASSLTAGRNNEQFF. DNA for the CDR3: TGCGCCAGCAGCCTTACAGCGGGGAGGAACAATGAGCAGTTCTTC.

This clonotype came up a few times. This clone may be a read error of a much larger clone one base away. The gene calls are TRBV20-1 and TRBJ1-6, with 11 bases that match TRBD1. The CDR3 has 12 residues. Germline V gene sequence: CDR1 DFQATT, CDR2 SNEGSKA (reference sequence). V trimming: 6 bases; J trimming: 9 bases; junction bases outside the gene matches: 1. The CDR3 DNA is TGCAGTGCCGGGACAGGGGGTTCACCCCTCCACTTT. Protein product: CSAGTGGSPLHF.

The chain combines TRBV7-2 with TRBJ1-1; a weak D match, TRBD1 (6 bases). Germline lookup yields CDR1 SGHTA and CDR2 FQGNSA. The CDR3 totals 12 residues. V was pared by 4 bases and J by 11 bases, with 14 bases between. CDR3 bases: TGTGCCAGCAGCTCCCCCCAGGGGCGGGCTTTCTTT. This codes for CASSSPQGRAFF.

J is TRBJ2-1 and V is TRBV4-1, with TRBD2 matching over 10 bases. The CDR3 extends over 17 amino acids. Germline assignment: CDR1 MGHRA and CDR2 YSYEKL. V dropped 0 bases and J dropped 2; count of bases not matched to a gene: 4. This CDR3 is CASSQERGTSAYNEQFF. The CDR3 region has the DNA TGCGCCAGCAGCCAAGAACGAGGGACTAGCGCCTACAATGAGCAGTTCTTC.

This clonotype was picked up one time. The germline gene is not matched at one end of the junction; a read error may be the cause. The J gene is TRBJ2-3, the V gene TRBV29-1, with D possibly being TRBD2 (6 bases). The CDR3 totals 19 residues. Germline lookup yields CDR1 SQVTM and CDR2 ANQGSEA. CDR3 protein: CSVRPWRGRAKSSTDPQYF. Written as DNA, the CDR3 is TGCAGCGTTAGACCCTGGCGGGGCAGGGCAAAATCTAGCACAGATCCGCAGTATTTT.

This clonotype was observed at least ten times. CDR3: CASSTIAGIQETQYF. The CDR3 DNA reads TGCGCCAGCAGCACGATAGCGGGCATCCAAGAGACCCAGTACTTC. This chain connects TRBV5-1 to TRBJ2-5, with TRBD2 matching over 7 bases. The CDR3 consists of 15 residues. CDR1 and CDR2 (germline): SGHRS, YFSETQ. With 4 bases clipped from V and 1 base from J, the junction kept 7 bases outside the gene matches.

This clonotype was observed a few times. The chain links TRBV29-1 to TRBJ2-3; 7 bases line up with TRBD1. V gave up 7 bases and J gave up 6 bases; unmatched junction bases: 7. The length of the CDR3 is 12 residues. The germline CDR1 and CDR2 sequences are SQVTM and ANQGSEA. CDR3 sequence: CSAQQGIDTQYF. The CDR3 region has the DNA TGCAGCGCCCAACAGGGGATTGATACGCAGTATTTT.

This rearrangement joins TRBV28 to TRBJ2-4, with D unresolved. The J call may be faulty, since TRBJ2-7 better matches the DNA end. The germline V gene has CDR1 MDHEN and CDR2 SYDVKM. This CDR3 has 13 residues. CDR3 region: CASTNPPIDEQYF. CDR3 DNA sequence: TGTGCCAGCACCAACCCCCCCATAGACGAGCAGTACTTC.